A single sample gave rise to the 14 T cell receptor beta chains below, sequenced in a study of blood T cells in healthy people across ages. A sample-barcoded 5' primer and a J-beta primer mix were used in a second PCR of roughly 7 to 12 cycles. TCRdb reanalysed the 5' RACE reads using MiXCR and keeps one entry per CDR3 protein. The profile covers 1.2 million to 1.5 million distinct CDR3 sequences, with 42% appearing a single time and roughly 7.9% taken by the ten largest. Material: blood. The receptors stem from a woman between 18 and 29 years old in good health.

The genes are TRBV5-1 and TRBJ1-2; the D is unclear. The V end lost 0 bases, the J end lost 3 bases, and 9 bases lay between the germline ends. CDR1 is SGHRS and CDR2 is YFSETQ in the germline V gene. The CDR3 covers 14 residues. The CDR3, as DNA: TGCGCCAGCAGCTTGGGCAGAATCGACTATGGCTACACCTTC. Residues: CASSLGRIDYGYTF.

This clonotype was observed a few times. The chain couples TRBV7-2 to TRBJ2-1; 13 nucleotides agree with TRBD2. CDR1 and CDR2 (germline): SGHTA, FQGNSA. CDR3 length equals 15 residues. V shed 4 bases, J shed 10 bases, and the junction held 7 bases outside the gene matches. CDR3 amino acids: CASSSERLAGGEQFF. The DNA for the CDR3 is TGTGCCAGCAGCTCAGAGCGACTAGCGGGAGGCGAGCAGTTCTTC.

V gene TRBV19 combines with J gene TRBJ2-1, with TRBD2 matching 7 bases. Germline-derived CDR1 and CDR2 are LNHDA and SQIVND (reference sequence). V lost 3 bases to trimming and J lost 4 bases; unmatched junction nucleotides: 6. This CDR3 spans 15 amino acids. The CDR3 DNA is TGTGCCAGTAGTATTGGCGGGGGTGGGTACAATGAGCAGTTCTTC. This gives the protein CASSIGGGGYNEQFF.

This clonotype turned up a few times. V is TRBV21-1 and J is TRBJ1-5. TRBV21-1 is tagged as a pseudogene. The CDR3 is 12 residues long. As DNA, the CDR3 is TGTGCCAGTCCCTCCGGTGATCAGCCCCAGCATTTT. Protein product: CASPSGDQPQHF.

The V call is TRBV9, the J call TRBJ2-1; TRBD2 aligns across 14 bases. The CDR3 totals 14 residues. Trimming at V came to 5 bases and at J to 9 bases, leaving 4 bases not matched to a gene. The germline V gene has CDR1 SGDLS and CDR2 YYNGEE. The CDR3 loop is CASRGLAGVGEQFF. In DNA, the CDR3 is TGTGCCAGCAGGGGACTAGCGGGAGTCGGTGAGCAGTTCTTC.

The chain employs TRBV30 and TRBJ1-2; D is ambiguous. V lost 0 bases, J lost 8 bases, and 16 bases lay in between. Germline assignment: CDR1 GTSNPN and CDR2 SVGIG (reference sequence). This CDR3 spans 14 amino acids. The DNA for the CDR3 is TGTGCCTGGAGTGTCGAAGGGAATTCGTGGGGCTACACCTTC. Protein: CAWSVEGNSWGYTF.

The chain couples TRBV2 to TRBJ2-5; D possibly corresponds to TRBD1 (5 bases). The germline V gene encodes CDR1 SNHLY and CDR2 FYNNEI. V dropped 5 bases and J dropped 5 bases, with 18 bases sitting between them. The CDR3 length is 15 residues. Here the CDR3 reads CASSMGRAGEETQYF. Here the CDR3 DNA reads TGTGCCAGCAGTATGGGCAGGGCAGGAGAGGAGACCCAGTACTTC.

The chain combines TRBV6-2 or TRBV6-3 with TRBJ2-7; a possible D gene is TRBD1 (8 bases). This CDR3 region has 17 residues. CDR1 is MNHEY and CDR2 is SVGEGT in the germline V gene. V lost 7 bases and J 0 bases, leaving 22 bases between the germline ends. CDR3 amino acids: CASMKDTDRDYSYEQYF. The CDR3 DNA is TGTGCCAGCATGAAGGATACGGACAGGGACTACTCCTACGAGCAGTACTTC.

The chain couples TRBV6-1 to TRBJ2-4, with 8 bases lining up with TRBD2. Judging by the DNA end, TRBJ2-5 fits better; the J call may be wrong. This CDR3 has 15 amino acids. The germline V gene encodes CDR1 MNHNS and CDR2 SASEGT. CDR3 sequence reads: CASSELGGAQETQYF. CDR3 DNA sequence: TGTGCCAGCAGTGAACTCGGGGGGGCCCAAGAGACCCAGTACTTC.

The rearrangement links TRBV12-3 or TRBV12-4 to TRBJ2-1; the D gene is possibly TRBD2 (7 bases). The CDR3 consists of 16 residues. V gave up 5 bases and J gave up 7 bases, with 21 bases separating them. CDR3 loop: CASSEALVGGPNEQFF. CDR3 sequence (DNA): TGTGCCAGCAGTGAAGCCCTAGTGGGGGGGCCGAATGAGCAGTTCTTC.

V is TRBV6-1 and J is TRBJ1-2; perhaps TRBD1 as D (5 bases). Trimming pared 7 bases from V and 6 bases from J, leaving 21 bases between. CDR1 and CDR2 from the germline V gene are MNHNS and SASEGT. The CDR3 length is 15 residues. CDR3 DNA sequence: TGTGCCAGCACTCCTACGGGGCAGGGAGGGGATGGCTACACCTTC. It specifies CASTPTGQGGDGYTF.

There are a few counts of this clonotype. The CDR3 region is CASSQAGRQETQYF. As DNA, the CDR3 is TGTGCCAGCAGCCAAGCGGGTCGGCAAGAGACCCAGTACTTC. V and J are TRBV6-1 and TRBJ2-5; D might be TRBD2 (6 bases). V was cut by 6 bases and J by 2 bases, with 13 bases left in between. The germline V gene has CDR1 MNHNS and CDR2 SASEGT. The CDR3 loop spans 14 amino acids.

This chain links TRBV3-1 with TRBJ2-4; 10 bases agree with TRBD2. The DNA end is a closer match to TRBJ2-7, so the J assignment may be wrong. Germline V gene sequence: CDR1 LGHDT, CDR2 YNNKEL (reference sequence). The CDR3 runs to 13 residues. For the CDR3, the DNA is TGTGCCAGCAGCCAGGGACTAGCGAGCGAGCAGTACTTC. This translates into CASSQGLASEQYF.

This clonotype was seen just once. The chain recombines TRBV29-1 with TRBJ1-1; D call uncertain. With 7 bases removed from V and 0 bases from J, the gap between germline ends came to 9 bases. The CDR3 has 12 residues. Per germline, CDR1 SQVTM and CDR2 ANQGSEA. As DNA, the CDR3 is TGCAGCGCCCACCCCCTGAACACTGAAGCTTTCTTT. This gives the protein CSAHPLNTEAFF.